The T cell receptor (beta chain) under discussion was sequenced for a study of T-cell reconstitution after alpha-beta-depleted transplantation in children. The germline gives CDR1 SEHNR, CDR2 FQNEAQ (reference sequence). The trim removed 4 bases at V and 5 bases at J, leaving 4 bases unmatched. CDR3 size: 14 residues. Unique molecular identifiers featured in how the TCRbeta library was prepared. MiXCR, applied by TCRdb to the PCR reads, yields one record per CDR3 protein. This table has about 980,000 distinct CDR3 sequences, roughly 29% appearing once. The receptor was derived from a boy in the first two years of life who had a stem cell transplant for SCID, so the T cells may come from the graft donor. This chain connects TRBV7-9 to TRBJ2-3; the match to TRBD1 covers 9 bases. The sequenced sample was PBMCs, mostly from graft donor cells, obtained 360 days after TCRalphabeta/CD19-depleted stem cell transplant. This chain's CDR3 is CASSSRQGVDTQYF. The CDR3 DNA reads TGTGCCAGCAGCTCAAGACAGGGGGTAGATACGCAGTATTTT.